The 10 T cell receptor beta chains reported below all come from one sample, sequenced in a study of T cell responses to AZD1222 COVID-19 vaccine. Only in-frame clones appear in the TCRdb table, and some are missing; sequencing was by immunoSEQ multiplex PCR. This sample has 150,000 to 200,000 clones, with around nine tenths found just once. Specimen: peripheral blood, collected on day 0 of AZD1222 vaccination. The receptors derive from an adult in good health.

This chain uses TRBV5-1 with TRBJ1-1, with 7 bases identical to TRBD1. The CDR3 is 14 amino acids. After removal of 4 bases from V and 2 bases from J, the junction contained 5 bases not matched to a gene. Germline loops: CDR1 SGHRS, CDR2 YFSETQ. The CDR3 region has the DNA TGCGCCAGCAGCGAGGGACAGTTTAACACTGAAGCTTTCTTT. Translated: CASSEGQFNTEAFF.

This chain connects TRBV12-2 to TRBJ1-5. TRBV12-2 is termed a pseudogene. This CDR3 spans 17 amino acids. CDR3 coding DNA: TGTGCAAGTCAAGATGGGGACCCGGGGGATAGCAATCAGCCCCAGCATTTT. Its translation is CASQDGDPGDSNQPQHF.

The CDR3, as DNA: TGCGCCAGCAGCTTGTCCGGGTTGGGGGAGACCCAGTACTTC. Translating it yields CASSLSGLGETQYF. The rearrangement uses TRBV5-1 and TRBJ2-5; D is undetermined. Trimming shortened V by 1 base and J by 5 bases, and 12 bases separated the two germline ends. This CDR3 spans 14 amino acids. Germline CDR1 SGHRS, CDR2 YFSETQ.

This clone was observed once. The chain couples TRBV7-2 to TRBJ2-3; 10 bases are shared with TRBD2. V was pared by 3 bases and J by 0 bases, with 3 bases of the junction left unmatched. The CDR3 is 16 residues long. CDR1 is SGHTA and CDR2 is FQGNSA in the germline V gene. CDR3 loop: CASSFIAGGSTDTQYF. The CDR3 region has the DNA TGTGCCAGCAGCTTTATAGCGGGAGGTAGCACAGATACGCAGTATTTT.

About this clone: Compared with germline, one end of the junction differs, possibly owing to a read error. The gene calls are TRBV5-1 and TRBJ2-3; 8 nucleotides line up with TRBD2. Per the germline V gene, CDR1 is SGHRS and CDR2 is YFSETQ. The CDR3 is 19 residues long. The CDR3 reads CASSLAGTSGNGPTDMQYF. CDR3 sequence (DNA): TGCGCCAGCAGCTTGGCAGGCACTAGCGGAAACGGCCCCACAGATATGCAGTATTTT.

The chain employs TRBV28 and TRBJ2-7; no clear D gene. The CDR3 totals 12 residues. Germline V gene data show CDR1 as MDHEN and CDR2 as SYDVKM. Deletions cut 7 bases from V and 0 bases from J, with 7 bases between. CDR3 nucleotide sequence: TGTGCCAGCACCACAGACTCCTACGAGCAGTACTTC. It is translated as CASTTDSYEQYF.

V gene TRBV14 combines with J gene TRBJ2-7, with 7 bases identical to TRBD1. There are 12 residues in the CDR3. J lost 13 bases, V lost 4 bases, and 10 bases had no gene match. Germline V gives CDR1 SGHDN, CDR2 FVKESK. The CDR3 sequence is CASSLRQGHSYF. The CDR3 region has the DNA TGTGCCAGCAGCCTACGACAGGGCCACTCCTACTTC.

This clone occurred once. Within the sample, other DNA sequences also encode this same CDR3. The chain uses TRBV5-1 and TRBJ1-3; D is unclear. V lost 0 bases and J 0 bases, leaving 4 bases between the germline ends. Germline CDR1 and CDR2: SGHRS and YFSETQ. This CDR3 contains 14 residues. This CDR3 is CASSLDSSGNTIYF. The CDR3 DNA follows: TGCGCCAGCAGCTTGGACAGCTCTGGAAACACCATATATTTT.

J is TRBJ2-3 and V is TRBV5-1; a weak D match, TRBD2 (5 bases). V was clipped by 5 bases and J by 1 base, with 17 bases between them. CDR1 and CDR2 from the germline V gene are SGHRS and YFSETQ. The CDR3 sequence is 16 residues long. In DNA form, the CDR3 reads TGCGCCAGCAGGGGCGGAGCTGAGAGGGGCACAGATACGCAGTATTTT. This translates into CASRGGAERGTDTQYF.

The chain couples TRBV18 to TRBJ1-5; weak D call: TRBD1 (5 bases). Germline V gene sequence: CDR1 KGHSH, CDR2 LQKENI. V lost 6 bases and J lost 2, with 20 bases in between. There are 17 residues in the CDR3. The chain's CDR3 is CASSPDSGILGNQPQHF. CDR3 DNA sequence: TGTGCCAGCTCCCCCGACAGCGGGATTCTGGGCAATCAGCCCCAGCATTTT.